These 19 T cell receptor beta chains were all obtained from the same sample, sequenced in a study of blood T cell repertoires in COVID-19. Libraries were prepared by immunoSEQ multiplex PCR; TCRdb keeps only in-frame clonotypes and omits some of them. The profile covers a few hundred thousand clones, with roughly four fifths appearing a single time and about 3.4% taken by the ten largest. The sequencing input was PBMCs or T cells enriched from blood (not recorded which). These receptors were taken from a man aged 45-65 years who had recovered from COVID-19.

The chain is built from TRBV9 and TRBJ1-1; possible D gene TRBD1, 5 bases. The germline V gene encodes CDR1 SGDLS and CDR2 YYNGEE. Trimming removed 0 bases from V and 4 bases from J, with 19 bases in between. This CDR3 contains 17 residues. CDR3 coding DNA: TGTGCCAGCAGCGTAGAGCAGGGTCCTCCCTTGGGCACTGAAGCTTTCTTT. This sequence encodes CASSVEQGPPLGTEAFF.

The rearrangement links TRBV5-6 to TRBJ1-2; 9 bases match TRBD1. This CDR3 contains 14 residues. With V trimmed by 4 bases and J by 7 bases, 8 bases remained unmatched. Germline V lookup: CDR1 SGHDT, CDR2 YYEEEE. In DNA, the CDR3 is TGTGCCAGCAGCACCGGACAGGGGATATCTGGCTACACCTTC. Translation: CASSTGQGISGYTF.

DNA for the CDR3: TGTGCCAGCAGCTTGACCTCAGCTGAAGCTTTCTTT. Translated, it gives CASSLTSAEAFF. The rearrangement joins TRBV5-6 to TRBJ1-1; unclear D gene. This CDR3 is 12 amino acids long. CDR1 and CDR2 from the germline V gene are SGHDT and YYEEEE. V was cut by 1 base and J by 6 bases, with 7 bases left in between.

This clone was recorded once. The chain employs TRBV5-4 and TRBJ1-1; D gene ambiguous. The V end lost 0 bases, the J end lost 8 bases, and 17 bases lay between the germline ends. Germline V lookup: CDR1 SGHNT, CDR2 YYREEE (reference sequence). The CDR3 is made up of 15 amino acids. Here the CDR3 DNA reads TGTGCCAGCAGCTTGGGATCCTCAGTCCAGGTGGAAGCTTTCTTT. It yields the protein CASSLGSSVQVEAFF.

The CDR3 loop reads CASSPLKGPEGANYGYTF. The CDR3 nucleotides are TGTGCCAGCTCACCACTAAAGGGCCCTGAGGGAGCTAACTATGGCTACACCTTC. The J gene is TRBJ1-2, the V gene TRBV18, with no clear D. The CDR3 has 18 residues. CDR1 is KGHSH and CDR2 is LQKENI in the germline V gene. Deletions cut 1 base from V and 0 bases from J, with 18 bases between.

J is TRBJ2-1 and V is TRBV28; 9 positions match TRBD2. This CDR3 has 15 amino acids. Losses at the gene ends were 1 base for V and 7 bases for J; bases not matched to a gene: 5. The germline CDR1 and CDR2 sequences are MDHEN and SYDVKM. CDR3 amino acids: CASSLLAGAKNEQFF. In nucleotides, the CDR3 is TGTGCCAGCAGTTTATTAGCGGGAGCCAAAAATGAGCAGTTCTTC.

V usage is TRBV9 and J usage is TRBJ1-6; D is unclear. Germline V CDR1 and CDR2: SGDLS, YYNGEE. Trimming took 2 bases from V and 0 from J, leaving 6 bases between them. This CDR3 is 15 amino acids long. CDR3 sequence (DNA): TGTGCCAGCAGCGTCCACAGCTCCTATAATTCACCCCTCCACTTT. Translating gives CASSVHSSYNSPLHF.

The rearrangement links TRBV9 to TRBJ1-1; 7 bases line up with TRBD1. V was pared by 4 bases and J by 8 bases, with 5 bases of the junction left unmatched. There are 12 residues in the CDR3. Germline CDR1 and CDR2: SGDLS and YYNGEE. CDR3 nucleotide sequence: TGTGCCAGCAGCTCGCGGGACAGAGAAGCTTTCTTT. Translation gives CASSSRDREAFF.

CDR3 residues: CASSAGLGYGYTF. The CDR3 coding sequence is TGTGCCAGCAGTGCAGGGCTCGGCTATGGCTACACCTTC. This chain uses TRBV2 with TRBJ1-2, with a tentative D call TRBD1 (5 bases). The CDR3 has 13 residues. CDR1 is SNHLY, CDR2 FYNNEI, per germline. V lost 4 bases and J 4 bases, leaving 10 bases between the germline ends. The full variable domain, rest sourced from reference TRBV2 and TRBJ1-2, is EPEVTQTPSHQVTQMGQEVILRCVPISNHLYFYWYRQILGQKVEFLVSFYNNEISEKSEIFDDQFSVERPDGSNFTLKIRSTKLEDSAMYFCASSAGLGYGYTFGSGTRLTVV.

The genes are TRBV7-9 and TRBJ1-5; tentatively, D is TRBD1 (6 bases). The length of the CDR3 is 17 residues. Germline CDR1 and CDR2: SEHNR and FQNEAQ (reference sequence). V was clipped by 5 bases and J by 3 bases, with 20 bases between them. CDR3 nucleotide sequence: TGTGCCAGCAGCCCTCAGGGGACCTCCCCTTCCAATCAGCCCCAGCATTTT. It encodes CASSPQGTSPSNQPQHF.

The chain links TRBV29-1 to TRBJ1-1; no reliable D call. The CDR3 length is 12 residues. Trimming took 6 bases from V and 0 from J, leaving 8 bases between them. In germline, CDR1 is SQVTM, CDR2 ANQGSEA. The CDR3 DNA follows: TGCAGCGTCTTGAGTATGAACACTGAAGCTTTCTTT. Translation: CSVLSMNTEAFF.

V is TRBV5-4 and J is TRBJ1-3; 7 bases line up with TRBD1. The V and J ends lost 4 bases and 0 bases, in that order; junction bases with no gene match: 7. The CDR3 consists of 16 residues. Germline-derived CDR1 and CDR2 are SGHNT and YYREEE (reference sequence). The CDR3 loop is CASSRDRGFSGNTIYF. DNA of the CDR3: TGTGCCAGCAGCCGGGACAGAGGATTCTCTGGAAACACCATATATTTT.

The chain combines TRBV2 with TRBJ1-1; D is undetermined. Germline values: CDR1 SNHLY, CDR2 FYNNEI. The CDR3 contains 17 residues. V lost 5 bases and J lost 4, with 23 bases in between. CDR3: CASSTQPAARAGTEAFF. In DNA, the CDR3 is TGTGCCAGCAGTACCCAGCCTGCAGCAAGGGCGGGCACTGAAGCTTTCTTT.

The V gene is TRBV7-9, the J gene TRBJ2-5; D may be TRBD1 (5 bases). V lost 5 bases, J lost 0 bases, and 10 bases lay in between. From germline, CDR1 is SEHNR and CDR2 FQNEAQ (reference sequence). This CDR3 contains 14 residues. The CDR3 spells CASSTTGYQETQYF. In DNA form, the CDR3 reads TGTGCCAGCAGCACTACAGGTTACCAAGAGACCCAGTACTTC.

The chain combines TRBV7-8 with TRBJ2-7, with D possibly TRBD1 on 5 matching bases. Germline CDR1 is SGHVS and CDR2 is FQNEAQ. The length of the CDR3 is 13 residues. V shed 1 base and J shed 3 bases, with 7 bases lying between them. CDR3 region: CASSLGQHYEQYF. CDR3 nucleotides: TGTGCCAGCAGCTTAGGACAGCACTACGAGCAGTACTTC.

J is TRBJ1-3 and V is TRBV7-9; D remains unclear. With 4 bases removed from V and 7 bases from J, the gap between germline ends came to 14 bases. In germline, CDR1 is SEHNR, CDR2 FQNEAQ (reference sequence). CDR3 length: 14 residues. The chain's CDR3 is CASSSAITGNTIYF. The DNA of the CDR3 is TGTGCCAGCAGCTCTGCCATCACCGGGAACACCATATATTTT.

The chain recombines TRBV7-2 with TRBJ1-2, with no clear D. V was clipped by 5 bases and J by 2 bases, with 12 bases between them. Germline assignment: CDR1 SGHTA and CDR2 FQGNSA. The CDR3 totals 14 residues. CDR3 in amino acids: CASSPRSRNYGYTF. The CDR3, as DNA: TGTGCCAGCAGCCCACGGAGTAGGAACTATGGCTACACCTTC.

V gene TRBV19 combines with J gene TRBJ1-1; the D is unclear. Germline V gene sequence: CDR1 LNHDA, CDR2 SQIVND (reference sequence). The CDR3 is 13 residues long. Trimming left V 6 bases short and J 4 bases short, with 12 bases between. CDR3 sequence: CASSQVFGTEAFF. The DNA of the CDR3 is TGTGCCAGTAGCCAGGTGTTTGGCACTGAAGCTTTCTTT.

The chain's CDR3 is CASSYSNPGQSLIAFF. For the CDR3, the DNA is TGTGCCAGCAGTTACTCGAACCCCGGACAGAGTCTTATTGCTTTCTTT. V gene TRBV6-5 combines with J gene TRBJ1-1; D might be TRBD1 (6 bases). The V gene lost 0 bases and the J gene lost 11 bases, with 22 bases spanning the gap. From germline, CDR1 is MNHEY and CDR2 SVGAGI. The CDR3 sequence is 16 residues long.